This T cell receptor beta chain derives from a study of vaccination effects on CD4 cells after COVID-19. To note about this clone: Its target is not known.

The CDR3 sequence is 17 residues long. Germline lookup yields CDR1 LNHDA and CDR2 SQIVND (reference sequence). V lost 5 bases to trimming and J lost 4 bases; unmatched junction nucleotides: 8. Sequencing was performed with immunoSEQ multiplex PCR; in TCRdb, only in-frame clones are kept and a portion is missing. The sample holds roughly 23,000 clones, around 70% seen once. Using viral peptide pools, the ViraFEST assay grew out antigen-specific CD4+ T cells prior to sequencing. CD4+ T cells were isolated after around 10 days of culture. Approximately 1.9 million PBMC per well were cultured with around 10 IU/ml IL-2 and approximately 10 ug/ml peptides.

The sequences come from CD4+ T cells from PBMCs cultured with HCoV-229E spike peptides, collected before COVID-19 vaccination. This receptor was obtained from a human donor who received a COVID-19 vaccine. The chain has TRBV19 and TRBJ2-2; the match to TRBD2 covers 12 bases. DNA for the CDR3: TGTGCCAGTAGTCTCCCCTCTAGCGGGAGGGGCACCGGGGAGCTGTTTTTT. Its protein product is CASSLPSSGRGTGELFF. Based on the CDR3 plus reference TRBV19 and TRBJ2-2, the full variable domain is DGGITQSPKYLFRKEGQNVTLSCEQNLNHDAMYWYRQDPGQGLRLIYYSQIVNDFQKGDIAEGYSVSREKKESFPLTVTSAQKNPTAFYLCASSLPSSGRGTGELFFGEGSRLTVL.